This T cell receptor (beta chain) was obtained from a study of T-cell memory formation after mild COVID-19 (dated by TCRdb to about 2021). In the study overall: TCR sequence clusters from the two donors were largely donor specific. The cohort was made up of two young adult volunteers, one female and one male, who were previously healthy. In a couple of donors, T-cell clones that expanded and contracted after mild COVID-19 were tracked by sequencing TCRalpha and TCRbeta repertoires over time. The paper as a whole reports these results and caveats: From day 15 to 85, contracting clones showed balanced CD4/CD8 phenotypes, whereas a second wave of clones that expanded from day 15 to 37 leaned towards CD4+. Only two mild cases were covered in the study, and larger cohorts including severe cases with pre-infection samples were considered necessary. Contracting CD4+ clones were located mainly in the CM and EM memory subsets, whereas CD8+ clones were found to be enriched in EMRA. The detection of some responding clones in pre-infection memory suggests that pre-existing cross-reactive memory T cells joined the SARS-CoV-2 response. SARS-CoV-2 specificity was not confirmed for the second-wave clones peaking on day 37.

CDR1 and CDR2, per the germline V gene, are MNHNS and SASEGT. V and J are truncated by 3 bases and 11 bases respectively, leaving an intervening sequence of 13 bases. From cysteine to phenylalanine, the CDR3 is 12 amino acids long. The retained sequence is limited to the CDR3, 36 bases, with the frame set at the first base. This clonotype was detected only a few times. This clone's antigen is unknown. Base qualities are not at hand, and no much larger clone is one base apart. Ficoll-Paque density gradient centrifugation was the method used to isolate PBMCs. The sample was run on an Illumina NovaSeq 6000. cDNA libraries for TCRalpha and TCRbeta were prepared by 5'RACE using constant-segment primers, with sample barcodes and unique molecular identifiers added. Trizol reagent was used to extract RNA from every sample. Amplification of the libraries took two PCR steps, and the second step added a second sample barcode plus Illumina TruSeq adapters. Sequencing of the libraries was done on an Illumina NovaSeq, producing 2 x 150 bp paired-end reads. In the original analysis: The reads were demultiplexed and collapsed into UMI-guided consensus sequences using migec v1.2.7. Using mixcr v2.1.11, the UMI consensuses were aligned to TRA and TRB V and J templates and assembled into clonotypes. Expanded or contracted clonotypes were those called significant by both edgeR and NoisET, with noise models trained on biological replicates. For edgeR calls, the thresholds were a false discovery rate-adjusted p below 0.01 and a log2 fold-change of 1. As an exploratory analysis of dynamics, max-normalized trajectories of the 1000 most abundant clonotypes were examined with PCA combined with hierarchical clustering. Separately sequenced CD4+ and CD8+ repertoires were used to assign a CD4 or CD8 phenotype to each responding clone. TCRdb handled the public reads itself, with Q25 trimming in fastp and clone calling in MiXCR, and kept productive beta chains. Every CDR3 protein is listed once, alongside the most common genes and DNA of its rows. The V and J calls reflect TCRdb's pipeline rather than the authors' work. This sample is represented by about 180,000 distinct CDR3 sequences; 18% of them were singletons. The ten largest clonotypes hold roughly 3.9% of the sample.

The rearrangement combines TRBV6-1 with TRBJ1-1; the best D guess is TRBD1, with 5 bases matching. The receptor was isolated from a man younger than 35 who had mild COVID-19 (a few samples of this study predate the infection). The sample titles of this study are shuffled in the database, so cell type and time point are left out; the donor was told from shared clones. Sequencing was done on a sample of PBMCs or a T cell subset sorted from them (not recorded which). The DNA is as follows: TGTGCCAGCAGTGATGGGACTCTAGGGGCTTTCTTT. Its protein product is CASSDGTLGAFF.